The next 21 T cell receptor beta chains were all read from a single sample in a study of T cells in Graves' hyperthyroidism and ophthalmopathy. RNA transcripts served as the template for amplifying TCR beta CDR3 regions. In the first-round RT-PCR of the TCR CDR3, the HTBI primer set was used. TCRdb independently ran MiXCR on the multiplex PCR reads; one entry per CDR3 protein. The sample records a few hundred thousand distinct CDR3 sequences, about a sixth being singletons. The sample comprised blood. The receptors come from a woman aged 55 to 70 with Graves' ophthalmopathy.

In its sample, this clonotype was seen a few times. V usage is TRBV6-6 and J usage is TRBJ1-1; D not certain. V lost 2 bases and J 3 bases, leaving 10 bases between the germline ends. This CDR3 is built from 14 residues. The germline V gene encodes CDR1 MNHNY and CDR2 SVGAGI (reference sequence). Here the CDR3 reads CASSYRIGDTEAFF. For the CDR3, the DNA is TGTGCCAGCAGTTACAGGATTGGGGACACTGAAGCTTTCTTT.

This clonotype occurred a few times. A read error is possible here, since a much larger clone lies one base away. The chain carries TRBV29-1 and TRBJ1-1; tentatively, D is TRBD1 (5 bases). Germline CDR1 reads SQVTM; CDR2 reads ANQGSEA. CDR3 length: 14 residues. V was trimmed by 4 bases and J by 1 base, leaving 13 bases between them. As DNA, the CDR3 is TGCAGCGTTGTTGGGGCTCTGGCGAACACTGAAGCTTTCTTT. Translating it yields CSVVGALANTEAFF.

This clonotype was seen at least ten times. J is TRBJ2-5 and V is TRBV18; D gene ambiguous. V was shortened by 3 bases and J by 0 bases, with 5 bases between the two germline ends. Looked up from germline, CDR1 is KGHSH and CDR2 is LQKENI. This CDR3 is 13 amino acids long. The CDR3, as DNA: TGTGCCAGCTCACCCCAGAACCAAGAGACCCAGTACTTC. It codes for CASSPQNQETQYF. The full variable domain, with the rest looked up from reference TRBV18 and TRBJ2-5, is NAGVMQNPRHLVRRRGQEARLRCSPMKGHSHVYWYRQLPEEGLKFMVYLQKENIIDESGMPKERFSAEFPKEGPSILRIQQVVRGDSAAYFCASSPQNQETQYFGPGTRLLVL.

The sample holds one count of this clonotype. This chain connects TRBV19 to TRBJ1-6, with no clear D. The germline CDR1 and CDR2 sequences are LNHDA and SQIVND (reference sequence). Deletions cut 5 bases from V and 0 bases from J, with 11 bases between. The CDR3 sequence is 16 residues long. This CDR3 reads CASSWTKSSYNSPLHF. CDR3 nucleotides: TGTGCCAGTAGTTGGACCAAGAGCTCCTATAATTCACCCCTCCACTTT.

Concerning this clonotype itself: The germline gene is not matched at one end of the junction; a read error may be the cause. This chain uses TRBV6-6 with TRBJ2-3; D gene unclear. CDR3 length equals 14 residues. CDR1 is MNHNY, CDR2 SVGAGI, per germline (reference sequence). CDR3 nucleotide sequence: TGTGCCAGCAGTTACTCGGCCACCACAGATACGCGGTATTTT. This gives the protein CASSYSATTDTRYF.

This clonotype was picked up many times. Mismatch with germline at one junction end may stem from a read error. The chain is built from TRBV20-1 and TRBJ1-2; perhaps TRBD1 as D (6 bases). CDR3 length equals 13 residues. The germline V gene encodes CDR1 DFQATT and CDR2 SNEGSKA (reference sequence). CDR3 sequence: CSAREGGFNGYTF. CDR3 DNA: TGCAGTGCCAGAGAAGGGGGTTTTAATGGCTACACCTTC.

This clonotype was recorded many times. The chain couples TRBV11-3 to TRBJ2-5; 8 bases align to TRBD1. The CDR3 is made up of 14 amino acids. The germline V gene has CDR1 SGHNT and CDR2 YENEEA. The V and J ends lost 3 bases and 2 bases, in that order; junction bases with no gene match: 2. The CDR3 region is CASSFQGAQETQYF. The DNA of the CDR3 is TGTGCCAGCAGCTTTCAGGGGGCACAAGAGACCCAGTACTTC.

This clonotype appeared many times. This chain uses TRBV5-1 with TRBJ1-1; tentative D call: TRBD1 (6 bases). Looked up from germline, CDR1 is SGHRS and CDR2 is YFSETQ. This CDR3 spans 14 amino acids. V shed 4 bases and J shed 2 bases, with 12 bases lying between them. The DNA of the CDR3 is TGCGCCAGCAGCCAAGGGGGGTTAAACACTGAAGCTTTCTTT. Translated, it gives CASSQGGLNTEAFF. Full variable domain (outside the CDR3, taken from reference TRBV5-1 and TRBJ1-1): KAGVTQTPRYLIKTRGQQVTLSCSPISGHRSVSWYQQTPGQGLQFLFEYFSETQRNKGNFPGRFSGRQFSNSRSEMNVSTLELGDSALYLCASSQGGLNTEAFFGQGTRLTVV.

This clonotype was counted many times. The chain carries TRBV3-1 and TRBJ2-7; D is perhaps TRBD1 or TRBD2 (5 bases each). The CDR3 totals 16 residues. V lost 4 bases and J 5 bases, leaving 21 bases between the germline ends. Germline CDR1 is LGHDT and CDR2 is YNNKEL (reference sequence). Written as DNA, the CDR3 is TGTGCCAGCAGCCTCGCCGGTGGGGGTAGGTTGGACGAGCAGTACTTC. Protein product: CASSLAGGGRLDEQYF.

The V call is TRBV6-1, the J call TRBJ2-1; 10 bases are shared with TRBD2. CDR3 size: 18 residues. After removal of 0 bases from V and 0 bases from J, the junction contained 5 bases not matched to a gene. CDR1 MNHNS and CDR2 SASEGT come from the germline V gene. CDR3 nucleotides: TGTGCCAGCAGTGAAGCGCGGACTAGCGGAAGCTCCTACAATGAGCAGTTCTTC. Protein sequence: CASSEARTSGSSYNEQFF.

This chain connects TRBV7-8 to TRBJ1-1; tentatively, D is TRBD1 (5 bases). V dropped 5 bases and J dropped 6 bases, with 10 bases sitting between them. There are 12 residues in the CDR3. Germline CDR1 SGHVS, CDR2 FQNEAQ. The CDR3 DNA is TGTGCCAGCAGCCGGGCGGGGGCTGAAGCTTTCTTT. Protein: CASSRAGAEAFF.

This clonotype was picked up a small number of times. The chain has TRBV3-1 and TRBJ2-2; TRBD1 or TRBD2 may be the D gene (5 bases each). Between the trimmed V and J ends, which lost 4 bases and 3 bases, there was a span of 12 bases. The CDR3 consists of 15 residues. The V gene's germline CDR1 is LGHDT and CDR2 YNNKEL (reference sequence). For the CDR3, the DNA is TGTGCCAGCAGCCCCGGGGCCTACGACACCGGGGAGCTGTTTTTT. Amino acids: CASSPGAYDTGELFF.

This clonotype was counted at least ten times. V is TRBV28 and J is TRBJ2-5, with a possible D match to TRBD1 (5 bases). This CDR3 is built from 14 residues. Germline lookup yields CDR1 MDHEN and CDR2 SYDVKM. V lost 10 bases and J 7 bases, leaving 22 bases between the germline ends. In DNA form, the CDR3 reads TGTGCCACCTACGACAGTTCCCGGGTGGGGACCCAGTACTTC. Its protein is CATYDSSRVGTQYF.

This clonotype has ten or more counts. J is TRBJ2-3 and V is TRBV20-1; D is unclear. Looked up from germline, CDR1 is DFQATT and CDR2 is SNEGSKA (reference sequence). With 6 bases removed from V and 2 bases from J, the gap between germline ends came to 15 bases. The CDR3 sequence is 14 residues long. CDR3 amino acids: CSANPTRLTDTQYF. Here the CDR3 DNA reads TGCAGTGCAAACCCGACCCGCCTCACAGATACGCAGTATTTT.

This clonotype was found many times. V usage is TRBV18 and J usage is TRBJ2-3; 9 bases align to TRBD2. This CDR3 region has 16 residues. With V trimmed by 3 bases and J by 2 bases, 6 bases remained unmatched. The germline V gene has CDR1 KGHSH and CDR2 LQKENI. The CDR3 nucleotides are TGTGCCAGCTCACCGACAGCGGGAGGTAACACAGATACGCAGTATTTT. It encodes CASSPTAGGNTDTQYF.

As to this clonotype: A read error may produce the germline difference seen at one junction end. The chain links TRBV28 to TRBJ1-3, with 9 bases identical to TRBD1. Germline V gives CDR1 MDHEN, CDR2 SYDVKM. The CDR3 covers 16 residues. The CDR3 region is CASSSPGTGFGNTLYF. The CDR3 nucleotides are TGTGCCAGCAGTTCCCCCGGGACAGGGTTTGGAAACACCTTATATTTT.

This clonotype was recorded at least ten times. The rearrangement uses TRBV27 and TRBJ2-1, with 9 bases matching TRBD2. The CDR3 covers 16 residues. The V and J ends lost 2 bases and 6 bases, in that order; junction bases with no gene match: 8. Germline values: CDR1 MNHEY, CDR2 SMNVEV (reference sequence). The CDR3 sequence is CASSLRLAGRGNEQFF. The CDR3, as DNA: TGTGCCAGCAGTTTACGTCTAGCGGGAAGAGGCAATGAGCAGTTCTTC.

In this sample, this clonotype turned up a few times. The V call is TRBV5-1, the J call TRBJ2-1; D not certain. This CDR3 is built from 14 residues. V was trimmed by 5 bases and J by 7 bases, leaving 16 bases between them. The germline V gene has CDR1 SGHRS and CDR2 YFSETQ. As DNA, the CDR3 is TGCGCCAGCAGTTCGATGGATGGGGAAAATGAGCAGTTCTTC. Protein product: CASSSMDGENEQFF.

The chain has TRBV5-1 and TRBJ2-7; D call uncertain. The CDR3 sequence is 10 residues long. Germline loops: CDR1 SGHRS, CDR2 YFSETQ. Trimming took off 7 bases at V and 9 bases at J, with 11 bases between the two ends. In DNA, the CDR3 is TGCGCCAGCGACGGGCACGGGCAGTACTTC. Translation: CASDGHGQYF.

This clonotype was seen repeatedly, ten times or more. V and J are TRBV28 and TRBJ1-5; D not certain. The CDR3 is 18 residues long. Germline V CDR1 and CDR2: MDHEN, SYDVKM. Between the trimmed V and J ends, which lost 8 bases and 5 bases, there was a span of 28 bases. CDR3 loop: CASGPSPGFGSLDQPQHF. In DNA form, the CDR3 reads TGTGCCAGCGGCCCATCTCCGGGGTTTGGGTCACTTGATCAGCCCCAGCATTTT.

The V and J genes are TRBV5-4 and TRBJ1-2, with TRBD1 matching over 7 bases. Germline-derived CDR1 and CDR2 are SGHNT and YYREEE (reference sequence). This CDR3 has 16 amino acids. J gave up 8 bases and V 3 bases, and 16 bases lay outside the gene matches. The CDR3: CASSSGRTGVEGGYTF. In nucleotides, the CDR3 is TGTGCCAGCAGCTCGGGAAGAACAGGGGTTGAAGGGGGCTACACCTTC.